This is a list of T cell receptor beta chains from one sample in a study of shared clonotypes between healthy human individuals. Repertoires were generated with immunoSEQ multiplex PCR, while TCRdb's copy carries only in-frame clones and drops some. The sample includes over 2 million clones, over 85% seen only once; the top ten take 0.85% to 1.3%. Specimen: naive CD8+ T cells sorted from blood. The receptors were sampled from a man aged 18 to 29 in good health. The CDR3 runs from the conserved cysteine through the conserved F or W. A D gene is named only where the DNA matches it firmly. Clone sizes are given selectively: once, few, many, or a class where the clone is expanded.

D gene,clone size,J gene,V gene,CDR3 DNA,CDR3 protein
-,-,TRBJ1-1,TRBV5-8,TGTGCCAGCAGCTTCGAAAGCAGGAGCACTGAAGCTTTCTTT,CASSFESRSTEAFF
-,-,TRBJ1-5,TRBV27,TGTGCCAGCAGTTTCGGGGGGCGGGGACAGCCCCAGCATTTT,CASSFGGRGQPQHF
-,-,TRBJ2-7,TRBV14,TGTGCCAGCAGCCAAGGGACGGGTTCCTACGAGCAGTACTTC,CASSQGTGSYEQYF
-,once,TRBJ1-2,TRBV29-1,TGCAGCGTTGAAGAGGGCAGGGAGAACTATGGCTACACCTTC,CSVEEGRENYGYTF
TRBD1,-,TRBJ2-7,TRBV6-5,TGTGCCAGCAGTTTGACAGGGGCGTCCAGCGAGCAGTACTTC,CASSLTGASSEQYF
-,-,TRBJ1-5,TRBV27,TGTGCCAACAGTATACAGGGTGTCGGCAATCAGCCCCAGCATTTT,CANSIQGVGNQPQHF
TRBD2,once,TRBJ2-5,TRBV5-1,TGCGCCAGCAGCTTGTCGTACGGTAGCGGGGAGACCCAGTACTTC,CASSLSYGSGETQYF
-,-,TRBJ2-1,TRBV9,TGTGCCAGCAGCGTAGGAGGGTTCCCCTACAATGAGCAGTTCTTC,CASSVGGFPYNEQFF
TRBD2,once,TRBJ2-3,TRBV30,TGTGCCTGGAGTGCGCTAGCGGGAACCACAGATACGCAGTATTTT,CAWSALAGTTDTQYF
TRBD1,-,TRBJ1-2,TRBV20-1,TGCAGTGCGAGTCGGGACAGGGACTACACCTTC,CSASRDRDYTF
-,-,TRBJ2-2,TRBV10-2,TGCGCCAGCAGTGAGTGGATTGACCCCGGGGAGCTGTTTTTT,CASSEWIDPGELFF
-,once,TRBJ2-1,TRBV7-9,TGTGCCAGCAGCTTAGAGGCAGGGACAAACAATGAGCAGTTCTTC,CASSLEAGTNNEQFF
TRBD1,-,TRBJ2-2,TRBV7-9,TGTGCCAGCAGCTTACTGGGACAGCGCCCCGCGAACACCGGGGAGCTGTTTTTT,CASSLLGQRPANTGELFF
-,-,TRBJ2-7,TRBV19,TGTGCCAGTAGGACCAGGGAGGCCGAGCAGTACTTC,CASRTREAEQYF
-,-,TRBJ2-5,TRBV5-1,TGCGCCAGCAGCTTGGACCCGATGGGAGAGACCCAGTACTTC,CASSLDPMGETQYF
TRBD2,once,TRBJ2-5,TRBV7-9,TGTGCCAGCAGCTCAAGCGGGAGCCTGGACGAGACCCAGTACTTC,CASSSSGSLDETQYF
TRBD1,-,TRBJ2-7,TRBV27,TGTGCCAGCAGCCCGCGGACAGGGGGACACGAGCAGTACTTC,CASSPRTGGHEQYF
TRBD1,-,TRBJ1-2,TRBV27,TGTGCCAGCAGACCGTTGGGGGGACAGGGGAATGGCTACACCTTC,CASRPLGGQGNGYTF
-,-,TRBJ1-2,TRBV11-2,TGTGCCAGCAGCTTAGAACCCAACTATGGCTACACCTTC,CASSLEPNYGYTF
TRBD2,-,TRBJ2-3,TRBV6-5,TGTGCCAGCAGCGTACGGGGGGAAGATACGCAGTATTTT,CASSVRGEDTQYF
-,-,TRBJ2-4,TRBV12-5,TGTGCTAGTGGTTTGGCTGGGGACGAGGCCAAAAACATTCAGTACTTC,CASGLAGDEAKNIQYF
-,-,TRBJ2-1,TRBV11-3,TGTGCCAGCAGCCGCAACTACAATGAGCAGTTCTTC,CASSRNYNEQFF
-,-,TRBJ1-6,TRBV11-2,TGTGCCAGCAGTTTTTTATTAGTTGCTACTTATTCACCCCTCCACTTT,CASSFLLVATYSPLHF
-,-,TRBJ1-2,TRBV13,TGTGCCAGCAGCTTAGGTCTAGAAGAGGACTATGGCTACACCTTC,CASSLGLEEDYGYTF
TRBD1,-,TRBJ1-5,TRBV29-1,TGCAGCGTCGGGACAGGGAGCAATCAGCCCCAGCATTTT,CSVGTGSNQPQHF
-,once,TRBJ1-2,TRBV6-1,TGTGCCAGCAGTGAAGCCGCAGGCTATGGCTACACCTTC,CASSEAAGYGYTF
TRBD2,once,TRBJ2-7,TRBV6-6,TGTGCCAGCAGTCGGACTAGCGGGGGCGAGCAGTACTTC,CASSRTSGGEQYF
-,-,TRBJ2-7,TRBV4-1,TGCGCCAGCAGCCAAGGGACCGACGAGCAGTACTTC,CASSQGTDEQYF
TRBD2,-,TRBJ2-7,TRBV7-9,TGTGCCAGCAGCTCGGGGGGGGCACCCTACGAGCAGTACTTC,CASSSGGAPYEQYF